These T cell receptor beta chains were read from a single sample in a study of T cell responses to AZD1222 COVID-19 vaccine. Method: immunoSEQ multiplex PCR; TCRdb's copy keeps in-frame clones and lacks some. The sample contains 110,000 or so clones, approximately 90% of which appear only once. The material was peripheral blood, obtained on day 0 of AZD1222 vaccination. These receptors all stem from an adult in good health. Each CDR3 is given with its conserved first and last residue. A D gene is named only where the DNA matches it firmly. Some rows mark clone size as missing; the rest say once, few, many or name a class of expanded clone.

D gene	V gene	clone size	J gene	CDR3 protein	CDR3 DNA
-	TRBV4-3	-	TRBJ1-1	CASSQDRAANTEAFF	TGCGCCAGCAGCCAAGATCGGGCAGCGAACACTGAAGCTTTCTTT
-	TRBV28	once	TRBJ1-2	CASSPTGGVYGYTF	TGTGCCAGCAGTCCGACTGGGGGGGTGTATGGCTACACCTTC
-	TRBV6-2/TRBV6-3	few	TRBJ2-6	CASSKSGANVLTF	TGTGCCAGCAGTAAATCTGGGGCCAACGTCCTGACTTTC
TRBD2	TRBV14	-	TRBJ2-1	CASSQDTSGYNEQFF	TGTGCCAGCAGCCAAGACACTAGCGGGTACAATGAGCAGTTCTTC
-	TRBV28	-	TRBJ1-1	CASSRDGVNTEAFF	TGTGCCAGCAGTAGGGACGGCGTGAACACTGAAGCTTTCTTT
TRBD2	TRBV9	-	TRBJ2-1	CASSEYRTSGAYNEQFF	TGTGCCAGCAGCGAATACAGGACTAGCGGGGCCTACAATGAGCAGTTCTTC
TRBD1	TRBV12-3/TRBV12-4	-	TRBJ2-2	CATRPQGTGELFF	TGTGCCACCAGACCACAGGGGACCGGGGAGCTGTTTTTT
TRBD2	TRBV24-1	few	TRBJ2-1	CATSDSLTRPGLVVEQFF	TGTGCCACCAGTGATTCCTTAACAAGACCGGGACTAGTTGTTGAGCAGTTCTTC
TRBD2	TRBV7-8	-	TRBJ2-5	CASSLVGLAGVAQTQYF	TGTGCCAGCAGCTTAGTCGGACTAGCGGGAGTCGCACAGACCCAGTACTTC
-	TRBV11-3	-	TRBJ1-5	CASSLGSNSNQPQHF	TGTGCCAGCAGCTTAGGGTCGAATAGCAATCAGCCCCAGCATTTT
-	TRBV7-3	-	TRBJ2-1	CASSPLGYRNEQFF	TGTGCCAGCAGCCCACTGGGCTATCGTAATGAGCAGTTCTTC
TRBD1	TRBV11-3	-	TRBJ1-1	CASSRQGGTEAFF	TGTGCCAGCAGTCGACAGGGAGGGACTGAAGCTTTCTTT
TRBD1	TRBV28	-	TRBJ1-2	CASSTQGANYGYTF	TGTGCCAGCAGCACACAGGGGGCTAACTATGGCTACACCTTC
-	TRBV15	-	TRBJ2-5	CATSRLDRQQETQYF	TGTGCCACCAGCAGGCTGGACAGACAACAAGAGACCCAGTACTTC
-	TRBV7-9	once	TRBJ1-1	CASSLIDTANTEAFF	TGTGCCAGCAGCTTAATCGACACGGCGAACACTGAAGCTTTCTTT
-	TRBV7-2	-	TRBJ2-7	CASTPPWGDGSYEQYF	TGTGCCAGCACCCCTCCATGGGGGGACGGGTCCTACGAGCAGTACTTC
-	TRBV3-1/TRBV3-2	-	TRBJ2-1	CASSQEPLAYNEQFF	TGTGCCAGCAGCCAAGAGCCCCTGGCATACAATGAGCAGTTCTTC
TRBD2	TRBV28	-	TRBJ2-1	CASSPASGRALDEQFF	TGTGCCAGCAGTCCCGCTAGCGGGAGGGCCTTGGATGAGCAGTTCTTC
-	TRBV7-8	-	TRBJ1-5	CASSVSGAGNQPQHF	TGTGCCAGCAGCGTCTCAGGGGCAGGGAATCAGCCCCAGCATTTT
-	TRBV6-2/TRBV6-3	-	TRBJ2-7	CASSYRALQTRGVRHEQYF	TGTGCCAGCAGTTACCGGGCACTTCAGACTCGGGGCGTCAGACACGAGCAGTACTTC
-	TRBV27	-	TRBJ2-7	CASSRHRDNYEQYF	TGTGCCAGCAGTCGGCACAGGGATAACTACGAGCAGTACTTC
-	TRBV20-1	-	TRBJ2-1	CSASITEQFF	TGCAGTGCTTCAATAACTGAGCAGTTCTTC
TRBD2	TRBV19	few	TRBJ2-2	CASSGQGWLAGGTGELFF	TGTGCCAGTAGTGGACAGGGATGGCTAGCGGGAGGAACCGGGGAGCTGTTTTTT
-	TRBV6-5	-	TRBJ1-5	CASSYSRREPQHF	TGTGCCAGCAGTTACTCGAGGAGAGAGCCCCAGCATTTT
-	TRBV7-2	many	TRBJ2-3	CASSPDSGGTDTQYF	TGTGCCAGCAGTCCGGACAGCGGGGGCACAGATACGCAGTATTTT
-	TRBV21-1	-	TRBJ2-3	CASSSQDGDTQYF	TGTGCCAGCAGCTCCCAGGATGGAGATACGCAGTATTTT
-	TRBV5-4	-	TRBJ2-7	CASSLRGTNEQYF	TGTGCCAGCAGCTTGCGGGGGACAAACGAGCAGTACTTC